This is a list of T cell receptor beta chains from one sample in a study of OX40 agonist ivuxolimab in advanced cancers. Data came from immunoSEQ multiplex PCR; TCRdb stores just in-frame clones and leaves some out. This sample has over 70,000 clones, with 80% to 90% found just once. The sequences come from CD4+ or CD8+ T cells sorted from blood, collected in a trial of the OX40 agonist ivuxolimab. Receptor source: an adult with an advanced solid tumor such as melanoma, head and neck, liver or kidney cancer. CDR3s include the opening cysteine and the closing phenylalanine or tryptophan. D genes are given only for firm matches. Rows give clone size only sometimes, using once, few, many, or a class for an expanded clone.

clone size: -
CDR3 length: 15
V gene: TRBV7-9
J gene: TRBJ1-3
D gene: -
CDR3 DNA: TGTGCCAGCAGCCACCTTCGGCAGACAGGAAACACCATATATTTT
CDR3 protein: CASSHLRQTGNTIYF

clone size: few
CDR3 length: 16
V gene: TRBV6-1
J gene: TRBJ1-2
D gene: -
CDR3 DNA: TGTGCCAGCAGTGAATTAACAGGGAGGTTGAACTATGGCTACACCTTC
CDR3 protein: CASSELTGRLNYGYTF

clone size: -
CDR3 length: 17
V gene: TRBV11-2
J gene: TRBJ1-5
D gene: -
CDR3 DNA: TGTGCCAACCTGTATTCAACCAGGGTGCGGGTTGAGCAGCCCCAGCATTTT
CDR3 protein: CANLYSTRVRVEQPQHF

clone size: -
CDR3 length: 13
V gene: TRBV9
J gene: TRBJ1-1
D gene: -
CDR3 DNA: TGTGCCAGCAGCTTCCGATTTGGGGGGGAAGCTTTCTTT
CDR3 protein: CASSFRFGGEAFF

clone size: few
CDR3 length: 16
V gene: TRBV28
J gene: TRBJ2-6
D gene: TRBD1
CDR3 DNA: TGTGCCAGCAGTGTACAGGGGAATTACGGGGCCAACGTCCTGACTTTC
CDR3 protein: CASSVQGNYGANVLTF

clone size: -
CDR3 length: 14
V gene: TRBV6-6
J gene: TRBJ1-4
D gene: TRBD1
CDR3 DNA: TGTGCCAGCAGTTACGGACAGGGCGAGGAAAAACTGTTTTTT
CDR3 protein: CASSYGQGEEKLFF

clone size: -
CDR3 length: 15
V gene: TRBV5-6
J gene: TRBJ2-1
D gene: -
CDR3 DNA: TGTGCCAGCAGCCGGACACTCAGCTCCTACAATGAGCAGTTCTTC
CDR3 protein: CASSRTLSSYNEQFF

clone size: -
CDR3 length: 14
V gene: TRBV7-9
J gene: TRBJ1-2
D gene: -
CDR3 DNA: TGTGCCAGCAGCTTGGGACCCAATAACTATGGCTACACCTTC
CDR3 protein: CASSLGPNNYGYTF

clone size: -
CDR3 length: 13
V gene: TRBV29-1
J gene: TRBJ1-6
D gene: -
CDR3 DNA: TGCAGCGTTGCTCCGACAGAGTATTCACCCCTCCACTTT
CDR3 protein: CSVAPTEYSPLHF

clone size: -
CDR3 length: 12
V gene: TRBV28
J gene: TRBJ1-5
D gene: -
CDR3 DNA: TGTGCCAGCAGCCTCCGTACGGAGCCCCAGCATTTT
CDR3 protein: CASSLRTEPQHF

clone size: -
CDR3 length: 13
V gene: TRBV5-5
J gene: TRBJ1-5
D gene: -
CDR3 DNA: TGTGCCAGCAGTCCGGGCAGGGATCAGCCCCAGCATTTT
CDR3 protein: CASSPGRDQPQHF

clone size: -
CDR3 length: 12
V gene: TRBV6-6
J gene: TRBJ2-5
D gene: -
CDR3 DNA: TGTGCCAGCAGTTACTCGGGAGAGACCCAGTACTTC
CDR3 protein: CASSYSGETQYF

clone size: once
CDR3 length: 14
V gene: TRBV5-8
J gene: TRBJ1-1
D gene: -
CDR3 DNA: TGTGCCAGCAGCTTGGTCCCAGCCCGGCCTGAAGCTTTCTTT
CDR3 protein: CASSLVPARPEAFF

clone size: few
CDR3 length: 15
V gene: TRBV5-4
J gene: TRBJ2-5
D gene: -
CDR3 DNA: TGTGCCAGCAGCTTGGGGTTAGTAGGCCAAGAGACCCAGTACTTC
CDR3 protein: CASSLGLVGQETQYF

clone size: -
CDR3 length: 14
V gene: TRBV30
J gene: TRBJ2-5
D gene: -
CDR3 DNA: TGTGCCTGGAGTCCCGGGACCCTTCAAGAGACCCAGTACTTC
CDR3 protein: CAWSPGTLQETQYF

clone size: -
CDR3 length: 14
V gene: TRBV9
J gene: TRBJ2-5
D gene: -
CDR3 DNA: TGTGCCAGCAGCGTAGATGGGGGGAAGGGGACCCAGTACTTC
CDR3 protein: CASSVDGGKGTQYF

clone size: -
CDR3 length: 14
V gene: TRBV6-5
J gene: TRBJ1-1
D gene: -
CDR3 DNA: TGTGCCAGCAGTGTCGCTCCGGCTTACCAGGGGGCTTTCTTT
CDR3 protein: CASSVAPAYQGAFF

clone size: -
CDR3 length: 15
V gene: TRBV19
J gene: TRBJ2-2
D gene: TRBD1
CDR3 DNA: TGTGCCAGTAGGGGGGACAGGGGCAACACCGGGGAGCTGTTTTTT
CDR3 protein: CASRGDRGNTGELFF

clone size: -
CDR3 length: 14
V gene: TRBV6-5
J gene: TRBJ1-1
D gene: -
CDR3 DNA: TGTGCCAGCAGGTTGCGGGGGCGAGTCACTGAAGCTTTCTTT
CDR3 protein: CASRLRGRVTEAFF

clone size: -
CDR3 length: 16
V gene: TRBV5-8
J gene: TRBJ1-1
D gene: -
CDR3 DNA: TGTGCCAGCAGACGGTGGCCAGGGAGGAGAAACACTGAAGCTTTCTTT
CDR3 protein: CASRRWPGRRNTEAFF